The clone carrying this T cell receptor beta chain turned up a few times. What it recognizes is unknown. The record originates from a study of identical twins. V lost 5 bases and J lost 2; bases outside the gene matches: 6. The CDR3 is made up of 14 amino acids. TCRdb independently ran MiXCR on the 5' RACE reads; one entry per CDR3 protein. The sample includes some 730,000 distinct CDR3 sequences, roughly 20% of them seen just once. Whole-study results and caveats: Fewer insertions marked abundant cord blood beta clonotypes; young adult naive trended weakly, memory not at all. With monozygotic twins, out-of-frame TCR alpha sharing exceeded what models estimated.

In addition, the sample was reused for a study of T cells expressing NK-cell markers. From that paper: Once again these clonotypes came out on top in the CD3+CD56-NKG2C+ fraction of a few donors.

This receptor was identified in a young woman in good health. V usage is TRBV12-3 or TRBV12-4 and J usage is TRBJ2-7; 7 nucleotides match TRBD1. The sequencing sample was made of PBMCs. The CDR3 DNA sequence: TGTGCCAGCAGTGGGACAGCCTTAGCCTACGAGCAGTACTTC. This sequence encodes CASSGTALAYEQYF.